A selection of T cell receptor beta chains follows, all from one sample in a study of long-term antiretroviral therapy in people with HIV. Using immunoSEQ multiplex PCR, the repertoire was profiled, and TCRdb retains in-frame clones only, with some absent. The table includes about 34,000 clones, 90% to 95% detected once. Source: unsorted PBMCs, taken more than 5 years after starting antiretroviral therapy. The receptor set was obtained from a woman in her 50s with HIV. CDR3s include the opening cysteine and the closing phenylalanine or tryptophan. D genes are given only for firm matches. The size entry is marked missing in some rows and otherwise reads once, few, many or a size class.

>NA|NA|TRBV5-4|TRBJ2-3
CASSRWTSTDTQYF
>NA|NA|TRBV29-1|TRBJ2-5
CSVAVGAHETQYF
>NA|NA|TRBV11-3|TRBJ1-6
CASSLDSVGNSPLHF
>TRBD1|NA|TRBV19|TRBJ2-2
CASSPRFGTGKNTGELFF
>NA|NA|TRBV6-1|TRBJ2-5
CASSEMTIQETQYF
>NA|NA|TRBV5-1|TRBJ1-6
CASSLAGNNSPLHF
>TRBD1|NA|TRBV7-7|TRBJ2-5
CASSTGTGGRETQYF
>NA|NA|TRBV5-1|TRBJ1-3
CASSFGRTSGNTIYF
>TRBD1|NA|TRBV19|TRBJ1-2
CASSRERTGRKHYGYTF
>TRBD1|NA|TRBV11-2|TRBJ2-2
CASSPRQGTGELFF
>NA|NA|TRBV4-3|TRBJ1-5
CASSQEAGNQPQHF
>NA|NA|TRBV30|TRBJ1-4
CAWSVGRQTGGERLFF
>NA|NA|TRBV5-5|TRBJ1-6
CASSLGPGGTSPLHF
>NA|once|TRBV6-5|TRBJ2-1
CASSYGGPTYNEQFF
>NA|NA|TRBV10-2|TRBJ2-7
CASSDWKLGSYEQYF
>TRBD2|NA|TRBV6-1|TRBJ2-1
CASSEALSGGRTAYNEQFF
>NA|NA|TRBV4-2|TRBJ1-3
CASSEGPGRNTIYF
>NA|NA|TRBV4-2|TRBJ2-5
CASSQNAGVSETQYF
>TRBD1|NA|TRBV10-3|TRBJ1-5
CAISETGAGQPQHF
>NA|NA|TRBV11-3|TRBJ2-3
CASSLEGRKADTQYF
>NA|NA|TRBV4-1|TRBJ1-4
CASSQADTTGEKLFF
>TRBD2|NA|TRBV2|TRBJ2-1
CASSDERGDYNEQFF
>NA|NA|TRBV25-1|TRBJ1-2
CASKDNFGGYTF
>TRBD2|NA|TRBV4-3|TRBJ2-5
CASSIRLAPQETQYF
>TRBD2|NA|TRBV10-3|TRBJ2-1
CAISGLSGGAKEQFF
>NA|once|TRBV6-1|TRBJ2-5
CASSEGTGQETQYF
>NA|NA|TRBV2|TRBJ1-1
CASSNHPGNTEAFF
>TRBD2|NA|TRBV6-1|TRBJ2-1
CASSEVASGGIYEQFF
>NA|NA|TRBV9|TRBJ1-6
CASSVSGRGSPLHF
>TRBD2|NA|TRBV2|TRBJ2-3
CASSEGLAGNRDTQYF
>NA|NA|TRBV11-3|TRBJ2-3
CASSLQGDTQYF
>NA|NA|TRBV9|TRBJ2-3
CASSVEPVGPDTQYF
>NA|NA|TRBV7-2|TRBJ2-7
CASSLGSSTFYEQYF
>NA|NA|TRBV2|TRBJ2-3
CASSESAVEAQYF
>NA|NA|TRBV7-9|TRBJ2-7
CASSHSTGPYEQYF
>NA|NA|TRBV6-5|TRBJ1-2
CASSTDSQYGYTF